These T cell receptor beta chains were read from a single sample in a study of radiation and T cells in renal cell carcinoma. Measured with immunoSEQ multiplex PCR; TCRdb has only the in-frame clones, and not every one. The sample shows 150,000 to 160,000 clones, approximately 86% of them seen only once. Here the sequenced sample was blood, taken from a patient whose treatment included radiotherapy and nephrectomy. These receptor sequences come from a woman aged 45-65 years with renal cell carcinoma. Both conserved end residues are part of each CDR3. Fields, in order: J gene, D gene, clone size, V gene, CDR3 DNA, CDR3 protein. D genes are given only for firm matches. Only part of the rows carry a size: once, few, many, or a class if the clone is expanded.

TRBJ1-5 | TRBD1 | . | TRBV7-2 | TGTGCCAGCAGCCCGATACAGGGGGCGCCGAATCAGCCCCAGCATTTT | CASSPIQGAPNQPQHF
TRBJ2-7 | . | . | TRBV18 | TGTGCCAGCTCAGACCAGGGTTACGAGCAGTACTTC | CASSDQGYEQYF
TRBJ2-5 | TRBD2 | . | TRBV25-1 | TGTGCCAGCGGACTAGCGGGGGCGACCCAAGAGACCCAGTACTTC | CASGLAGATQETQYF
TRBJ1-5 | . | . | TRBV7-2 | TGTGCCAGCAGCCCACTGGGCAGGGGAGGGAATCAGCCCCAGCATTTT | CASSPLGRGGNQPQHF
TRBJ2-7 | . | . | TRBV2 | TGTGCCAGCAGTCCGAAGCCCAACCACTACGAGCAGTACTTC | CASSPKPNHYEQYF
TRBJ2-1 | TRBD2 | . | TRBV9 | TGTGCCAGCAGCTCCAGACTAGCGGGGTTACTCAATGAGCAGTTCTTC | CASSSRLAGLLNEQFF
TRBJ2-5 | . | . | TRBV10-3 | TGTGCCATCACTTCGGGGGGCCTAAAAGAGACCCAGTACTTC | CAITSGGLKETQYF
TRBJ2-1 | . | . | TRBV30 | TGTGCCTGGAGTGGTTCGCGGACTCATGAGTTCTTC | CAWSGSRTHEFF
TRBJ2-5 | . | . | TRBV5-1 | TGCGCCAGCAGCACTGGACGGCACCAAGAGACCCAGTACTTC | CASSTGRHQETQYF
TRBJ1-2 | . | . | TRBV6-1 | TGTGCCAGCAGTGCAGACAGCTATGGCTACACCTTC | CASSADSYGYTF
TRBJ1-1 | . | . | TRBV25-1 | TGTGCCAGCAGTGGCCCCGCAGGGGCCGTCACTGAAGCTTTCTTT | CASSGPAGAVTEAFF
TRBJ1-5 | . | . | TRBV6-1 | TGTGCCAGCATCTCAACACAGGTTAATCAGCCCCAGCATTTT | CASISTQVNQPQHF
TRBJ2-2 | . | many | TRBV10-2 | TGCGCCAGCAGTGACTCCACCGGGGAGCTGTTTTTT | CASSDSTGELFF
TRBJ2-5 | TRBD1 | . | TRBV6-1 | TGTGCCAGCAGAATAGGACAGGACTCGGAGACCCAGTACTTC | CASRIGQDSETQYF
TRBJ2-5 | . | . | TRBV15 | TGTGCCGCATCACAGGGAAGAGAGACCCAGTACTTC | CAASQGRETQYF
TRBJ2-1 | . | . | TRBV7-2 | TGTGCCAGCAGCTTCGACAGTGCCCTGGGCAATGAGCAGTTCTTC | CASSFDSALGNEQFF
TRBJ2-3 | . | . | TRBV9 | TGTGCCAGCAGCGTAGACGGGGACGGTGGCACAGATACGCAGTATTTT | CASSVDGDGGTDTQYF
TRBJ1-5 | . | . | TRBV7-3 | TGTGCCAGCAGCCCCGACCCGGAACAGCCCCAGCATTTT | CASSPDPEQPQHF
TRBJ1-3 | . | once | TRBV9 | TGTGCCAGCAGCAGGACAGATGGAAACACCATATATTTT | CASSRTDGNTIYF
TRBJ2-7 | . | . | TRBV5-8 | TGTGCCAGCAGGCCCGGTTACAGCTCCTACGAGCAGTACTTC | CASRPGYSSYEQYF
TRBJ2-2 | . | . | TRBV11-3 | TGTGCCAGCAGCTTGGATAGCGCGAACACCGGGGAGCTGTTTTTT | CASSLDSANTGELFF
TRBJ2-5 | . | . | TRBV6-6 | TGTGCCAGCACCCCTCGGTCGGGTCGGGGCTTAGAGACCCAGTACTTC | CASTPRSGRGLETQYF
TRBJ2-1 | TRBD2 | . | TRBV5-6 | TGTGCCAGCAGCTGGGGACTAGCGGGGGGCCATGAGCAGTTCTTC | CASSWGLAGGHEQFF
TRBJ2-5 | . | . | TRBV2 | TGTGCCAGCAGCCGGACTGCGGTGGAGCAGTACTTC | CASSRTAVEQYF
TRBJ2-7 | . | . | TRBV11-1 | TGTGCCAGCAGCCCAGAAAGGAACTCCTACGAGCAGTACTTC | CASSPERNSYEQYF
TRBJ1-1 | . | . | TRBV5-1 | TGCGCCAGCAGCCAGGGACGGGGGAACACTGAAGCTTTCTTT | CASSQGRGNTEAFF
TRBJ1-1 | TRBD1 | . | TRBV6-5 | TGTGCCAGCAGTCCGGGGACAGCCCGAGGCGCTTTCTTT | CASSPGTARGAFF
TRBJ1-3 | TRBD1 | . | TRBV11-2 | TGTGCCAGCAGCCCGTCAGGGGGGTTGTCTGGAAACACCATATATTTT | CASSPSGGLSGNTIYF
TRBJ2-7 | TRBD2 | . | TRBV6-5 | TGTGCCAGCAGTTACTCTACTAGCGGGGGCTCCTACGAGCAGTACTTC | CASSYSTSGGSYEQYF
TRBJ2-5 | TRBD2 | . | TRBV4-1 | TGCGCCAGCAGCTTAAACATAGCGGGGGCCAAGACCCAGTACTTC | CASSLNIAGAKTQYF
TRBJ2-7 | . | . | TRBV7-8 | TGTGCCAGCAGCTTAGGGTACGGATCCGGGCAGTACTTC | CASSLGYGSGQYF
TRBJ2-7 | . | . | TRBV5-4 | TGTGCCAGCAGCGCCTTCGGGGCCTACGAGCAGTACTTC | CASSAFGAYEQYF
TRBJ1-2 | TRBD1 | once | TRBV7-9 | TGTGCCAGCAGCCCGGACAGGGTGGGTGGCTACACCTTC | CASSPDRVGGYTF
TRBJ1-2 | TRBD1 | . | TRBV6-1 | TGTGCCAGCAGTGAAGTCACAGGGGCAGATTATGGCTACACCTTC | CASSEVTGADYGYTF
TRBJ1-2 | TRBD1 | . | TRBV25-1 | TGTGCCGCCGGGACAGGCTATGGCTACACCTTC | CAAGTGYGYTF
TRBJ1-4 | TRBD1 | . | TRBV18 | TGTGCCAGCTCACCGGGACAGGGTGAAAAACTGTTTTTT | CASSPGQGEKLFF
TRBJ1-1 | . | . | TRBV18 | TGTGCCAGCTCCCGTGACCTGATGAGGGGAACTGAAGCTTTCTTT | CASSRDLMRGTEAFF
TRBJ2-5 | . | . | TRBV5-4 | TGTGCCAGCAGCCGCGCGTTTCGGGGGCAAGAGACCCAGTACTTC | CASSRAFRGQETQYF
TRBJ1-5 | . | . | TRBV5-8 | TGTGCCACTGGTCGGACACGAGATCAGCCCCAGCATTTT | CATGRTRDQPQHF
TRBJ1-2 | TRBD1 | . | TRBV5-6 | TGTGCCAGCAGCTTCGTGGACAGGGTGAACTATGGCTACACCTTC | CASSFVDRVNYGYTF
TRBJ1-1 | TRBD1 | . | TRBV7-9 | TGTGCCAGCAGCGACAGGGGGAGAACTGAAGCTTTCTTT | CASSDRGRTEAFF
TRBJ1-2 | . | . | TRBV5-6 | TGTGCCAGCAGCTTGCCGGGGAGGGGGTATGGCTACACCTTC | CASSLPGRGYGYTF
TRBJ1-3 | . | . | TRBV11-2 | TGTGCCAGCAGCCCCGGGAGGTCCAACACCATATATTTT | CASSPGRSNTIYF
TRBJ2-7 | . | . | TRBV21-1 | TGTGCCAACTCCCGACAAATGGGACCAATCTACGAGCAGTACTTC | CANSRQMGPIYEQYF
TRBJ1-5 | . | once | TRBV6-1 | TGTGCCAGCAGTGAAGTCGGCAATCAGCCCCAGCATTTT | CASSEVGNQPQHF
TRBJ1-5 | . | . | TRBV6-1 | TGTGCCAGCAGTGAATTTTGGGGCCAGCCCCAGCATTTT | CASSEFWGQPQHF
TRBJ2-1 | . | . | TRBV4-1 | TGCGCCAGCAGCCCCCGGGCGGTTACCTACAATGAGCAGTTCTTC | CASSPRAVTYNEQFF
TRBJ2-1 | . | . | TRBV7-3 | TGTGCCAGCAGCTCGTTGACCCGAAGCTCCTACAATGAGCAGTTCTTC | CASSSLTRSSYNEQFF
TRBJ1-3 | . | . | TRBV4-3 | TGCGCCAGCAGCCAAGTAGACCGAGGGGCCACTGGAAACACCATATATTTT | CASSQVDRGATGNTIYF
TRBJ2-2 | . | . | TRBV25-1 | TGTGCCAGCAGTGAAACGTGGAGGGGAGACACCGGGGAGCTGTTTTTT | CASSETWRGDTGELFF
TRBJ2-2 | TRBD1 | few | TRBV12-5 | TGTGCTAGTGGTACCCGACAGGGGAGGAGCACCGGGGAGCTGTTTTTT | CASGTRQGRSTGELFF
TRBJ2-7 | . | . | TRBV4-2 | TGTGCCAGCAGCCAAGATCGCAAGTCCGAGCAGTACTTC | CASSQDRKSEQYF
TRBJ2-5 | . | . | TRBV6-4 | TGTGCCAGCAGTGCAACTAACCAAGGGACCCAGTACTTC | CASSATNQGTQYF
TRBJ2-2 | . | . | TRBV25-1 | TGTGCCAGCAGTGTTCTAATCGCCCACAGGGACACCGGGGAGCTGTTTTTT | CASSVLIAHRDTGELFF